This TCR beta chain was recovered during a study of blood T cell repertoires in COVID-19. Study in general: Acute-phase and convalescent COVID-19 samples originated in the United States, Italy and Spain. The analysed material was cDNA or gDNA that came from T cells, B-cell-depleted T cells, or PBMCs.

The CDR3 sequence is 13 residues long. Trimming cost V 4 bases and J 8 bases, with 17 bases left between them. CDR1 SQVTM and CDR2 ANQGSEA come from the germline V gene. As processed by the authors: The assay estimated nucleated cells by amplifying reference gene primers. The table came from immunoSEQ multiplex PCR; TCRdb's copy has only in-frame clones and leaves some out. V and J calls and clone size are as listed in that table; D and trimming were resolved from the DNA. The table records about 260,000 clones, around nine tenths of them present only once. This receptor was taken from a man in his forties or fifties who had recovered from COVID-19. The source material was peripheral blood. The rearrangement uses TRBV29-1 and TRBJ1-2, with D hard to call. This CDR3 is CSVAPRADGGYTF. CDR3 DNA: TGCAGCGTTGCCCCGAGGGCGGACGGGGGCTACACCTTC.